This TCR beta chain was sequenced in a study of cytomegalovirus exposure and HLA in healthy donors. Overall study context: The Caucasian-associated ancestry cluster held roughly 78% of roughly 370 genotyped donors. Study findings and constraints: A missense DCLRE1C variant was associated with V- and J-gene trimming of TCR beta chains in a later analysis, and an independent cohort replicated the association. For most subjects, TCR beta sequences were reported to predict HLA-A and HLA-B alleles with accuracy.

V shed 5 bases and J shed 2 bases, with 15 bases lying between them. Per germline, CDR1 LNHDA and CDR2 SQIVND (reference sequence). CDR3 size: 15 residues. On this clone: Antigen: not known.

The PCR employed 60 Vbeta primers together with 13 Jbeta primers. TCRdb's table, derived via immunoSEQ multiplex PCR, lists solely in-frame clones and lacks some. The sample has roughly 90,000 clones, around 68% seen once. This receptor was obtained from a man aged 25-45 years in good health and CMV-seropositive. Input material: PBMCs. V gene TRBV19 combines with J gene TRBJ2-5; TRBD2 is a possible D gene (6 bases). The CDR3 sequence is CASSPRRGIQETQYF. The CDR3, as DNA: TGTGCCAGTAGTCCCCGGAGGGGAATACAAGAGACCCAGTACTTC.